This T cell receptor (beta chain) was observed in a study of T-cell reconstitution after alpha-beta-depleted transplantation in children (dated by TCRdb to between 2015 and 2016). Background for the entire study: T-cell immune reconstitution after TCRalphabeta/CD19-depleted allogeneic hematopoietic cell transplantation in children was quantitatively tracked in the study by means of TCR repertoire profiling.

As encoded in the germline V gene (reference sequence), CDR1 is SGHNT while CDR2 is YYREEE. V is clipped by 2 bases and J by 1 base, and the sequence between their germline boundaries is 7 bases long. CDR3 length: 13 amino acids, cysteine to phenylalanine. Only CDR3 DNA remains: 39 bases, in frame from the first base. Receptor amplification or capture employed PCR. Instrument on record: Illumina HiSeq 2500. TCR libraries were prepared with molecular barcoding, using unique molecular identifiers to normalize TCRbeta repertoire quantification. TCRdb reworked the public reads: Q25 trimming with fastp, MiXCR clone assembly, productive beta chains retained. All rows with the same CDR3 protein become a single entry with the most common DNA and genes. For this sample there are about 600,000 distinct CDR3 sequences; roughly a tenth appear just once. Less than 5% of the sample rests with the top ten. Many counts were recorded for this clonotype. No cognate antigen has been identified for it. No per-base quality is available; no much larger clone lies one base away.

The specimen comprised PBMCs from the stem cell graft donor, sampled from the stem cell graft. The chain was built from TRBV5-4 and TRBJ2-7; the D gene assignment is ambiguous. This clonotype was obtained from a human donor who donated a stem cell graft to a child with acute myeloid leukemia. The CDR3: CASSLPDSYEQYF. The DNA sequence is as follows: TGTGCCAGCAGCTTACCGGATTCCTACGAGCAGTACTTC.